This T cell receptor beta chain was observed in a study of OX40 agonist ivuxolimab in advanced cancers. Study-level information: Ivuxolimab, an agonistic anti-OX40 (CD134) antibody, was given to patients. Every 2 weeks, ivuxolimab was infused into the patients intravenously at between 0.01 and 10 mg/kg.

Details on this clone: Its antigen is as yet unknown.

Only in-frame clones appear in the TCRdb table, and some are missing; sequencing was by immunoSEQ multiplex PCR. In the table there are 43,000 or so clones, approximately 90% of which are singletons. The V segment lost 0 bases and the J segment 4 bases; nucleotides outside the gene matches: 5. The CDR3 contains 16 residues. CDR1 SGDLS and CDR2 YYNGEE come from the germline V gene. Findings of the study overall: What antigens the expanded peripheral T cells recognized was never established. Within 6 weeks, CD4+ and CD8+ blood T cells expanded clonally at 0.1 to 3.0 mg/kg.

The receptor was isolated from an adult with an advanced solid tumor such as melanoma, head and neck, liver or kidney cancer. The sequencing here drew on CD4+ or CD8+ T cells sorted from blood, taken in a trial of the OX40 agonist ivuxolimab. This chain connects TRBV9 to TRBJ2-1; 9 nucleotides agree with TRBD2. The CDR3 sequence: CASSVVGLANYNEQFF. CDR3 in DNA: TGTGCCAGCAGCGTAGTTGGACTAGCGAATTACAATGAGCAGTTCTTC. The complete variable domain, with remaining parts taken from reference TRBV9 and TRBJ2-1, reads DSGVTQTPKHLITATGQRVTLRCSPRSGDLSVYWYQQSLDQGLQFLIQYYNGEERAKGNILERFSAQQFPDLHSELNLSSLELGDSALYFCASSVVGLANYNEQFFGPGTRLTVL.